Following are 7 T cell receptor beta chains from one sample sequenced in a study of T cell repertoires in cytomegalovirus infection. Via MiXCR, TCRdb re-called the reads, giving one row per CDR3 protein. The sample has more than 250,000 distinct CDR3 sequences; around 25% are singletons. Their specific antigens are unknown. Source: cultured PBMCs, taken from culture after CMV antigen stimulation. The receptors shown here come from a human donor in good health (CMV status not recorded). Some clones in this sample may be carry-over from other donors' samples.

The sample holds many counts of this clonotype. This chain joins TRBV7-3 and TRBJ1-1; the match to TRBD1 covers 9 bases. Per germline, CDR1 SGHTA and CDR2 FQGTGA. V lost 6 bases to trimming and J lost 2 bases; unmatched junction nucleotides: 16. The CDR3 totals 18 residues. CDR3 sequence: CASRLNSFRDRVNTEAFF. The CDR3 coding sequence is TGTGCCAGCAGGCTCAATTCCTTCCGGGACAGGGTAAACACTGAAGCTTTCTTT.

This clonotype was detected many times. CDR3 residues: CASRQLAGGREQFF. In nucleotides, the CDR3 is TGTGCCAGCAGGCAGCTAGCGGGAGGCAGGGAGCAGTTCTTC. This sequence joins TRBV7-2 and TRBJ2-1; 11 bases are a match to TRBD2. Germline V gene data show CDR1 as SGHTA and CDR2 as FQGNSA. The length of the CDR3 is 14 residues. V gave up 6 bases and J gave up 10 bases; unmatched junction bases: 8.

This clonotype appeared a few times. The J gene is TRBJ1-1, the V gene TRBV6-5, with D possibly TRBD1 on 5 matching bases. Germline V lookup: CDR1 MNHEY, CDR2 SVGAGI. Trimming stripped 0 bases from V and 3 bases from J, with 11 bases between. There are 15 residues in the CDR3. Written as DNA, the CDR3 is TGTGCCAGCAGTTACTCGTACCGGGACGACACTGAAGCTTTCTTT. Residues: CASSYSYRDDTEAFF.

The CDR3: CASSQEGRELFF. DNA of the CDR3: TGCGCCAGCAGCCAAGAGGGGCGGGAGCTGTTTTTT. The chain has TRBV4-1 and TRBJ2-2, with D perhaps matching TRBD1 (5 bases). V was pared by 0 bases and J by 9 bases, with 5 bases between. The CDR3 is made up of 12 amino acids. Germline V gives CDR1 MGHRA, CDR2 YSYEKL.

At least ten counts were recorded for this clonotype. The rearrangement links TRBV4-1 to TRBJ1-2, with 8 bases aligning to TRBD1. The CDR3 loop spans 15 amino acids. Per the germline V gene, CDR1 is MGHRA and CDR2 is YSYEKL. V dropped 0 bases and J dropped 8; count of bases not matched to a gene: 8. The CDR3 sequence: CASSQDPTGAKGYTF. CDR3 in DNA: TGCGCCAGCAGCCAAGATCCGACAGGGGCGAAAGGCTACACCTTC.

This sequence joins TRBV2 and TRBJ2-3; 8 bases map to TRBD1. Losses at the gene ends were 8 bases for V and 7 bases for J; bases not matched to a gene: 5. Germline assignment: CDR1 SNHLY and CDR2 FYNNEI. The CDR3 sequence is 12 residues long. The CDR3 DNA is TGTGCCAGCGGACAGGGTGGGAATACGCAGTATTTT. This encodes CASGQGGNTQYF.

The V call is TRBV19, the J call TRBJ1-6; D is ambiguous. V was pared by 6 bases and J by 10 bases, with 10 bases between. The germline gives CDR1 LNHDA, CDR2 SQIVND (reference sequence). The CDR3 is made up of 12 amino acids. The CDR3 protein is CASSLLSSPLHF. The CDR3 nucleotides read TGTGCCAGTAGCCTACTAAGCTCACCCCTCCACTTT.